The rows below give T cell receptor beta chains drawn from one sample of a study of cytomegalovirus exposure and HLA in healthy donors. Using immunoSEQ multiplex PCR, the repertoire was profiled, and TCRdb retains in-frame clones only, with some absent. The sample lists fewer than 250,000 clones, approximately 85% seen once, with about 1.8% in the top ten. The sample comprised PBMCs. These receptors originate from a man aged 18 to 30 in good health and CMV-seronegative. Each CDR3 is given with its conserved first and last residue. The D gene is left open where the match is weak. Clone sizes are given selectively: once, few, many, or a class where the clone is expanded.

TGTGCCAGCAGCAATACAGGGGGCTGGGAGCAGTTCTTC | CASSNTGGWEQFF | NA | TRBJ2-1 | TRBV7-6 | TRBD1
TGTGCCAGCAGCTTTAGCGGGGTAGAGATCTTC | CASSFSGVEIF | few | TRBJ2-1 | TRBV7-2 | TRBD2
TGTGCCAGCAGTGGACAGGGGGGAGGTAATGAAAAACTGTTTTTT | CASSGQGGGNEKLFF | NA | TRBJ1-4 | TRBV6-1 | TRBD1
TGTGCCAGCAGCGTAGGGGTAGCGGAACAGTTTGAGCAATTCTTC | CASSVGVAEQFEQFF | once | TRBJ2-1 | TRBV9 | NA
TGTGCCAGTAGTAGGGACAGAGTAAACTCATTTAGCAATCAGCCCCAGCATTTT | CASSRDRVNSFSNQPQHF | NA | TRBJ1-5 | TRBV19 | TRBD1
TGTGCCAGCACCCAGTATCAGGGTGGCTACACCTTC | CASTQYQGGYTF | NA | TRBJ1-2 | TRBV7-9 | NA
TGTGCCAGCAGCCCACTAAACGGAGGCTACACCTTC | CASSPLNGGYTF | NA | TRBJ1-2 | TRBV5-4 | NA
TGTGCCAGTACCCAGGGCTCCTCTGGGGCCAACGTCCTGACTTTC | CASTQGSSGANVLTF | NA | TRBJ2-6 | TRBV19 | NA
TGCGCCAGCAGCCAAGATCCCGCCGGGGGCACAGATACGCAGTATTTT | CASSQDPAGGTDTQYF | NA | TRBJ2-3 | TRBV4-3 | NA
TGTGCCAGCAGTCGGGGACAGTCTGATCAGCCCCAGCATTTT | CASSRGQSDQPQHF | NA | TRBJ1-5 | TRBV6-5 | TRBD1
TGTGCCATCAGTGAGTTCTGGCAGGATGGAAACATTCAGTACTTC | CAISEFWQDGNIQYF | NA | TRBJ2-4 | TRBV10-3 | NA
TGCGCCAGCAGTAAGAACCGGATCCAGGGACAGGTCGAGCAGTTCTTC | CASSKNRIQGQVEQFF | NA | TRBJ2-1 | TRBV10-1 | TRBD1
TGTGCCAGCAGTAGGGCTACAAGGGGTTCTGAAAAACTGTTTTTT | CASSRATRGSEKLFF | NA | TRBJ1-4 | TRBV6-5 | NA
TGTGCCAGCAGTGCTGGGACTAGCGGGGTTCAGTACTTC | CASSAGTSGVQYF | NA | TRBJ2-4 | TRBV6-4 | TRBD2